The T cell receptor beta chain under discussion was sequenced for a study of blood T cell repertoires in COVID-19. Study context: Sites in the United States, Italy and Spain provided acute and convalescent COVID-19 samples. PBMCs, B-cell-depleted T cells, or T cells were the source of the cDNA or gDNA that made up the material.

This clone has more than one count but fewer than ten. V gave up 5 bases and J gave up 3 bases, with 10 bases separating them. Germline V gene data show CDR1 as SGHTA and CDR2 as FQGNSA. The CDR3 extends over 13 amino acids. Original processing methods: Reference gene primers were amplified, and this amplification served to estimate nucleated cell counts. Assay used: immunoSEQ multiplex PCR; TCRdb lists only in-frame clones, some missing. V and J calls and clone size are given by that table; D and trimming were obtained from the DNA. The sample gives over 130,000 clones, around 90% of which show up once; more than 5% is in the top ten.

Sequenced sample: peripheral blood. The rearrangement uses TRBV7-2 and TRBJ1-1; D gene ambiguous. The sequence derives from a human donor in a cohort sampled during active COVID-19. The CDR3 DNA is TGTGCCAGCAGCCCCCAGTCGTACACTGAAGCTTTCTTT. Its protein is CASSPQSYTEAFF.